This record looks at one TCR beta chain sequence and its context. This specimen comes from a study of shared clonotypes between healthy human individuals. As for the study in general: Donor composition was a couple of women and three men, aged 18 to 49.

A CD45RA-negative memory subset and a CD45RA+ naive subset were separated from the CD4+ cells. Unmatched junction bases numbered 8, after V lost 4 bases and J lost 4 bases. Germline CDR1 reads SGHRS; CDR2 reads YFSETQ. CDR3 size: 16 residues. Assay: immunoSEQ multiplex PCR; the TCRdb copy retains only in-frame clones and omits some. The sample records 1,100,000 or so clones, approximately 80% being singletons. The origin of this receptor is a man aged 18 to 30 in good health. Some clones in this sample may be carry-over from other donors' samples. The sequencing sample was made of memory CD4+ T cells from PBMCs. Regarding subset: CD45RA-negative fraction. The rearrangement links TRBV5-1 to TRBJ2-5; 12 nucleotides align to TRBD2. CDR3 coding DNA: TGCGCCAGCAGCGTCCCGCTAGCGGGAGGGGCAGAGACCCAGTACTTC. Amino acids: CASSVPLAGGAETQYF.